Listed below are T cell receptor beta chains from one sample, sequenced in a study of cytomegalovirus exposure and HLA in healthy donors. Clones were sequenced by immunoSEQ multiplex PCR, and TCRdb holds only the in-frame ones, with some missing. This sample has some 110,000 clones; around 80% occur once, and the top ten carry roughly 4.9%. The sample comprised PBMCs. These receptors all come from a woman aged 18 to 35 in good health and CMV-seropositive. CDR3s include the opening cysteine and the closing phenylalanine or tryptophan. A D gene is named only where the DNA matches it firmly. For some rows the clone size is stated as once, few or many, or as a class when expanded; others skip it.

TRBJ1-2 16 TRBD1 . TRBV28 TGTGCCAGCAGTTCTCGATCGGGACAGAAGAACTATGGCTACACCTTC CASSSRSGQKNYGYTF
TRBJ2-3 17 TRBD2 . TRBV28 TGTGCCAGCAGTTCCTATAGCGGGAGGGCCGTCGGGGATACGCAGTATTTT CASSSYSGRAVGDTQYF
TRBJ2-7 15 . . TRBV28 TGTGCCAGCAGTTTTGTGACTCAAACCCCCTACGAGCAGTACTTC CASSFVTQTPYEQYF
TRBJ1-3 13 . . TRBV6-1 TGTGCCATACGGTCCGATGGTGGAAACACCATATATTTT CAIRSDGGNTIYF
TRBJ2-7 13 TRBD1 . TRBV30 TGTGCCTGGAGTCTCGACAGGGTTTACGAGCAGTACTTC CAWSLDRVYEQYF
TRBJ1-1 15 TRBD1 . TRBV9 TGTGCCAGCAGCGCCGAGGGACAGAAGAACACTGAAGCTTTCTTT CASSAEGQKNTEAFF
TRBJ1-2 15 . . TRBV9 TGTGCCAGCAGCCCCCCCGAGGGGGAGAACTATGGCTACACCTTC CASSPPEGENYGYTF
TRBJ2-3 14 TRBD1 . TRBV6-1 TGTGCCAGCCAAGGACAGGGGGACACAGATACGCAGTATTTT CASQGQGDTDTQYF
TRBJ2-6 15 . . TRBV28 TGTGCCAGCAGTTTCCCTGGTGAGGGGGCCAACGTCCTGACTTTC CASSFPGEGANVLTF
TRBJ1-2 17 . once TRBV6-1 TGTGCCAGCAGTGAAGCCTCAGTACAGGGAACGCAGTATGGCTACACCTTC CASSEASVQGTQYGYTF
TRBJ2-6 17 TRBD2 . TRBV30 TGTGCCTGGACGGGCGGGAGGCCGAACTCTGGGGCCAACGTCCTGACTTTC CAWTGGRPNSGANVLTF
TRBJ1-1 17 . . TRBV4-2 TGTGACAGCAGCCAAGGACAGACCCGGGAGGTGAACACTGAAGCTTTCTTT CDSSQGQTREVNTEAFF
TRBJ2-1 11 . . TRBV20-1 TGCAGTCCCCAGGGCCACAATGAGCAGTTCTTC CSPQGHNEQFF
TRBJ2-1 17 . . TRBV27 TGTGCCAGCAGTCTACTCGGGAGTTTATCCGTATACAATGAGCAGTTCTTC CASSLLGSLSVYNEQFF
TRBJ1-1 13 TRBD1 . TRBV5-1 TGCGCCAGCAGCTGGACAGGGCTTAATGAAGCTTTCTTT CASSWTGLNEAFF
TRBJ1-1 14 . . TRBV9 TGTGCCAGCAGCTCCCCGACAGGGAACACTGAAGCTTTCTTT CASSSPTGNTEAFF
TRBJ1-2 16 . . TRBV6-5 TGTGCCAGCAGTTACTCCTCCGCGACACCAAACTATGGCTACACCTTC CASSYSSATPNYGYTF
TRBJ1-6 15 TRBD1 . TRBV6-6 TGTGCCAGCAATAGGGGGACAGTCAATAATTCACCCCTCCACTTT CASNRGTVNNSPLHF
TRBJ2-5 15 . . TRBV7-9 TGTGCCAGCAGCTTAACACCGGACAGCCAAGAGACCCAGTACTTC CASSLTPDSQETQYF
TRBJ1-5 16 . few TRBV7-8 TGTGCCAGCAGCTCCCTCGGCAGGGCGATGGGACAGCCCCAGCATTTT CASSSLGRAMGQPQHF
TRBJ1-2 15 . . TRBV7-9 TGTGCCAGCAGCAGGGGGACGGCTTCTAACTATGGCTACACCTTC CASSRGTASNYGYTF
TRBJ2-3 12 . . TRBV30 TGTGCCTGGAGGGGGCTGTCAGATACGCAGTATTTT CAWRGLSDTQYF